This T cell receptor beta chain was found in a study of shared clonotypes between healthy human individuals. Germline CDR1 and CDR2: SQVTM and ANQGSEA. CDR3 length: 15 amino acids. V trimming: 4 bases; J trimming: 6 bases; junction bases outside the gene matches: 10. Generated by immunoSEQ multiplex PCR, the TCRdb table keeps only in-frame clones and is missing some. There are 550,000 to 600,000 clones in the sample; around three quarters occur only once, and 12% lies in the top ten. The clonotype originates from a woman aged 40 to 50 in good health. Some clones in this sample may be carry-over from other donors' samples. The gene calls are TRBV29-1 and TRBJ1-1; 11 bases align to TRBD1. The sample was PBMCs. The CDR3 is CSVADRTGGMSEAFF. The CDR3 DNA is TGCAGCGTTGCGGACCGGACAGGGGGCATGTCTGAAGCTTTCTTT.